This is a list of T cell receptor beta chains from one sample in a study of identical twins. TCRdb used MiXCR to reprocess the 5' RACE reads, holding one entry per CDR3 protein. This table has around 480,000 distinct CDR3 sequences, over 12% appearing once. The same sample was also studied in work on yellow fever vaccine responses in identical twins.

Sequenced input: CD4+ T cells sorted from blood. Source of these receptors: a woman aged 18-35 years in good health. Each CDR3 is given with its conserved first and last residue. A D gene is named only where the DNA matches it firmly. For some rows the clone size is stated as once, few or many, or as a class when expanded; others skip it.

TRBV5-5,TRBJ2-3,many,TRBD2,TGTGCCAGCAGCTTAGCGGGAGCGGTCGGCACAGATACGCAGTATTTT,CASSLAGAVGTDTQYF
TRBV29-1,TRBJ2-1,.,TRBD2,TGCAGCGTTAGGACTAGCTCAAACAATGAGCAGTTCTTC,CSVRTSSNNEQFF
TRBV20-1,TRBJ2-5,few,TRBD2,TGCAGTGCGACGGGACTAGCGTACGCAGAGACCCAGTACTTC,CSATGLAYAETQYF
TRBV12-3/TRBV12-4,TRBJ2-7,few,.,TGTGCCAGCAGCTTCAGGGGAGTGGACGAGCAGTACTTC,CASSFRGVDEQYF
TRBV12-3/TRBV12-4,TRBJ1-2,few,TRBD1,TGTGCCAGCAGTGGCCCGGGACAGCTGTGGGGCTACACCTTC,CASSGPGQLWGYTF
TRBV5-1,TRBJ2-2,few,TRBD1,TGCGCCAGCAGCTTGGGTCCGGGACAGGGAGCCACCGGGGAGCTGTTTTTT,CASSLGPGQGATGELFF
TRBV6-1,TRBJ2-1,few,TRBD1,TGTGCCAGCAGGCCGGGACAGGGTATAACCAATGAGCAGTTCTTC,CASRPGQGITNEQFF
TRBV5-1,TRBJ2-2,.,TRBD1,TGCGCCAGCAGCTCCCAGGGGGCGCAGAACACCGGGGAGCTGTTTTTT,CASSSQGAQNTGELFF
TRBV9,TRBJ2-7,few,.,TGTGCCAGCAGCCCTCGACTCGGCTACGAGCAGTACTTC,CASSPRLGYEQYF
TRBV5-1,TRBJ2-5,.,TRBD1,TGCGCCAGCAGCTGGACAGGGGCAGGCAGAGAGACCCAGTACTTC,CASSWTGAGRETQYF
TRBV20-1,TRBJ2-7,few,TRBD1,TGCAGTGCACCACCGGGACAGGGGAGCGAGCAGTACTTC,CSAPPGQGSEQYF
TRBV7-2,TRBJ2-1,few,TRBD2,TGTGCCAGCAGCTCGGGACTAGTTGGCTACAATGAGCAGTTCTTC,CASSSGLVGYNEQFF
TRBV12-3/TRBV12-4,TRBJ1-2,few,.,TGTGCCAGCAGTTTAAAGGGCGGCTATGGCTACACCTTC,CASSLKGGYGYTF
TRBV7-9,TRBJ2-5,.,.,TGTGCCAGCAGCTTAGGCGGTTTCCCGGAGGAGACCCAGTACTTC,CASSLGGFPEETQYF
TRBV19,TRBJ1-6,many,.,TGTGCCAGTAAAGGGGTTGCGAGTTCACCCCTCCACTTT,CASKGVASSPLHF
TRBV6-1,TRBJ2-5,few,TRBD1,TGTGCCAGCAGTCCGGGACAGGGAACTACCCAGTACTTC,CASSPGQGTTQYF
TRBV12-3/TRBV12-4,TRBJ2-7,many,TRBD2,TGTGCCAGCAGTTTTGCTAGCGGGTTGTACGAGCAGTACTTC,CASSFASGLYEQYF
TRBV5-1,TRBJ2-2,many,.,TGCGCCAGCAGCTTGGCCAGGAGCGGAGTAAACACCGGGGAGCTGTTTTTT,CASSLARSGVNTGELFF
TRBV28,TRBJ2-4,.,.,TGTGCCAGCAGTTTCCTCTTTGGGAACATTCAGTACTTC,CASSFLFGNIQYF
TRBV4-3,TRBJ1-4,.,.,TGCGCCAGCAGCCAAGATCTTCAGCGGGAAAAACTGTTTTTT,CASSQDLQREKLFF
TRBV3-1,TRBJ2-3,.,.,TGTGCCAGCAGCCAGGAAGGCTGGGATACAACAGATACGCAGTATTTT,CASSQEGWDTTDTQYF
TRBV12-3/TRBV12-4,TRBJ2-7,.,.,TGTGCCAGCAGGGGACTATCGGACAGCCGTAACTCCTACGAGCAGTACTTC,CASRGLSDSRNSYEQYF
TRBV12-3/TRBV12-4,TRBJ2-1,.,TRBD2,TGTGCCAGCGGTTTAGGGTTAGCGGGCTTCAATGAGCAGTTCTTC,CASGLGLAGFNEQFF
TRBV12-3/TRBV12-4,TRBJ1-6,few,TRBD1,TGTGCCAGCAGGGATCGGACAGGCTATAATTCACCCCTCCACTTT,CASRDRTGYNSPLHF
TRBV7-2,TRBJ2-1,.,.,TGTGCCAGCAGCAAGGACGGATCCTTTTACAATGAGCAGTTCTTC,CASSKDGSFYNEQFF
TRBV6-2/TRBV6-3,TRBJ2-7,.,TRBD1,TGTGCCAGCAGTTACACGACAGGGGGCTCGCACTTC,CASSYTTGGSHF
TRBV6-4,TRBJ2-1,.,TRBD1,TGTGCCAGCAGTGACAGAGGACAGGGATCGAGTGAGCAGTTCTTC,CASSDRGQGSSEQFF
TRBV24-1,TRBJ2-1,many,.,TGTGCCACCAGTGATCCCGGCCGCAATGAGCAGTTCTTC,CATSDPGRNEQFF
TRBV20-1,TRBJ2-5,.,.,TGCAGTGCTACACTAGCTGTGACGGAGACCCAGTACTTC,CSATLAVTETQYF
TRBV5-1,TRBJ2-1,.,.,TGCGCCAGCAGCCTGTCTACCTCAGGGCACAATGAGCAGTTCTTC,CASSLSTSGHNEQFF
TRBV6-1,TRBJ1-6,few,.,TGTGCCAGCAGTGAAGGGGTTTCACCCCTCCACTTT,CASSEGVSPLHF
TRBV20-1,TRBJ2-3,many,.,TGCAGTGCTCGACTAGGCGATACGCAGTATTTT,CSARLGDTQYF
TRBV20-1,TRBJ1-5,few,TRBD1,TGCAGTGCTGGGGACAGAATTAGCAATCAGCCCCAGCATTTT,CSAGDRISNQPQHF